Each of the 28 T cell receptor beta chains below was sequenced from the same sample in a study of blood T cell repertoires in COVID-19. Data came from immunoSEQ multiplex PCR; TCRdb stores just in-frame clones and leaves some out. The data contain about 310,000 clones, roughly 86% of them seen just once; the ten biggest clones take up over 1%. The specimen sequenced was peripheral blood. The receptors come from a man aged 65 to 85 with acute or convalescent COVID-19.

The rearrangement joins TRBV18 to TRBJ1-4; D gene ambiguous. V was shortened by 3 bases and J by 0 bases, with 5 bases between the two germline ends. The length of the CDR3 is 14 residues. Germline V gene lookup returns CDR1 KGHSH and CDR2 LQKENI. The CDR3 region has the DNA TGTGCCAGCTCACCTCTCCCAACTAATGAAAAACTGTTTTTT. Encoded protein: CASSPLPTNEKLFF.

This rearrangement joins TRBV28 to TRBJ1-5; 8 nucleotides agree with TRBD1. Germline V gene data show CDR1 as MDHEN and CDR2 as SYDVKM. This CDR3 contains 16 residues. With 2 bases clipped from V and 0 bases from J, the junction kept 3 bases outside the gene matches. CDR3 DNA sequence: TGTGCCAGCAGTTTAATTGGACAGGGTAGCAATCAGCCCCAGCATTTT. It translates to CASSLIGQGSNQPQHF.

The gene calls are TRBV30 and TRBJ2-1; 11 bases line up with TRBD2. From germline, CDR1 is GTSNPN and CDR2 SVGIG (reference sequence). J gave up 10 bases and V 2 bases, and 7 bases lay outside the gene matches. This CDR3 contains 14 residues. The CDR3 loop is CAWSLVAGGREQFF. The CDR3 bases are TGTGCCTGGAGTTTGGTAGCGGGGGGGAGGGAGCAGTTCTTC.

The chain is built from TRBV7-9 and TRBJ2-7; D is unclear. The V gene's germline CDR1 is SEHNR and CDR2 FQNEAQ (reference sequence). V lost 4 bases and J 1 base, leaving 8 bases between the germline ends. The CDR3 sequence is 13 residues long. The CDR3 DNA reads TGTGCCAGCAGCTCCCCAGCGTCCTACGAGCAGTACTTC. Protein sequence: CASSSPASYEQYF.

The chain carries TRBV7-2 and TRBJ1-2, with 10 bases lining up with TRBD1. The ends lost 5 bases at V and 4 bases at J; junction bases unmatched: 7. Germline CDR1 and CDR2: SGHTA and FQGNSA. The CDR3 spans 15 residues. CDR3 amino acids: CASSPGTGVPYGYTF. The CDR3 DNA is TGTGCCAGCAGCCCTGGGACAGGGGTTCCCTATGGCTACACCTTC. The full variable domain, rest sourced from reference TRBV7-2 and TRBJ1-2, is GAGVSQSPSNKVTEKGKDVELRCDPISGHTALYWYRQSLGQGLEFLIYFQGNSAPDKSGLPSDRFSAERTGGSVSTLTIQRTQQEDSAVYLCASSPGTGVPYGYTFGSGTRLTVV.

The CDR3 DNA is TGTGCCAGCAGCTTTGCAGGGTTTTACGAGCAGTACTTC. This gives the protein CASSFAGFYEQYF. This chain joins TRBV5-4 and TRBJ2-7, with D possibly TRBD1 on 5 matching bases. Germline CDR1 SGHNT, CDR2 YYREEE (reference sequence). V was clipped by 2 bases and J by 4 bases, with 10 bases between them. The CDR3 loop spans 13 amino acids.

The rearrangement uses TRBV5-1 and TRBJ1-1; 8 bases are a match to TRBD1. Germline V CDR1 and CDR2: SGHRS, YFSETQ. The CDR3 length is 15 residues. V lost 3 bases, J lost 1 base, and 5 bases stayed unmatched. CDR3: CASSYRTGQNTEAFF. CDR3 coding DNA: TGCGCCAGCAGCTATCGGACAGGGCAGAACACTGAAGCTTTCTTT.

J is TRBJ2-5 and V is TRBV12-3 or TRBV12-4; the D gene is possibly TRBD1 (6 bases). V dropped 5 bases and J dropped 3 bases, with 10 bases sitting between them. CDR3 size: 13 residues. The CDR3 DNA reads as TGTGCCAGCAGTCACAACAGGGAAGAGACCCAGTACTTC. Its translation: CASSHNREETQYF.

The chain joins TRBV6-6 to TRBJ1-2, with D possibly TRBD1 on 6 matching bases. Germline-derived CDR1 and CDR2 are MNHNY and SVGAGI (reference sequence). The CDR3 is 16 amino acids. Trimming took off 0 bases at V and 0 bases at J, with 11 bases between the two ends. CDR3 in DNA: TGTGCCAGCAGTTACTCGGCGGGGGGGCCTAACTATGGCTACACCTTC. The encoded protein is CASSYSAGGPNYGYTF.

The chain has TRBV5-4 and TRBJ2-2; 9 nucleotides agree with TRBD1. CDR1 and CDR2 from the germline V gene are SGHNT and YYREEE (reference sequence). Trimming at V came to 5 bases and at J to 5 bases, leaving 10 bases not matched to a gene. This CDR3 has 16 residues. CDR3 sequence reads: CASRLSGTGSTGELFF. As DNA, the CDR3 is TGTGCCAGCAGGTTGTCCGGGACAGGGTCTACCGGGGAGCTGTTTTTT.

This sequence joins TRBV3-1 (or the pseudogene TRBV3-2) and TRBJ2-1; 11 bases are shared with TRBD2. CDR1 and CDR2 from the germline V gene are LGHDT and YNNKEL (reference sequence). The trim removed 5 bases at V and 0 bases at J, leaving 12 bases unmatched. The CDR3 length is 19 residues. In DNA form, the CDR3 reads TGTGCCAGCAGCAGACTAGCGGGACAAAGGAGAAGCTCCTACAATGAGCAGTTCTTC. Translating gives CASSRLAGQRRSSYNEQFF.

The chain has TRBV29-1 and TRBJ2-7, with 9 bases lining up with TRBD1. The CDR3 runs to 14 residues. From germline, CDR1 is SQVTM and CDR2 ANQGSEA. J was trimmed by 3 bases and V by 8 bases; bases with no gene match: 11. CDR3 nucleotides: TGCAGCACAAGGGCCGGGACAGGGTTCTACGAGCAGTACTTC. Its protein is CSTRAGTGFYEQYF.

The chain links TRBV6-2 or TRBV6-3 to TRBJ2-3, with 9 bases lining up with TRBD2. This CDR3 is 13 amino acids long. The germline V gene encodes CDR1 MNHEY and CDR2 SVGEGT. With V trimmed by 5 bases and J by 7 bases, 4 bases remained unmatched. The CDR3 nucleotides are TGTGCCAGCAGTCGCGGGGGGGCCTATACGCAGTATTTT. Its translation is CASSRGGAYTQYF.

The chain uses TRBV18 and TRBJ2-3; no clear D gene. Per the germline V gene, CDR1 is KGHSH and CDR2 is LQKENI. This CDR3 is built from 11 residues. Trimming left V 6 bases short and J 5 bases short, with 6 bases between. This CDR3 reads CASSRQDTQYF. The CDR3 DNA is TGTGCCAGCTCGCGTCAAGATACGCAGTATTTT.

This clone has only one observation. V usage is TRBV3-1 (or the pseudogene TRBV3-2) and J usage is TRBJ2-3; weak D call: TRBD2 (6 bases). V was shortened by 4 bases and J by 3 bases, with 11 bases between the two germline ends. From germline, CDR1 is LGHDT and CDR2 YNNKEL (reference sequence). The CDR3 has 14 residues. Written as DNA, the CDR3 is TGTGCCAGCAGCCTGCGAAGCGGGACAGATACGCAGTATTTT. Translation gives CASSLRSGTDTQYF.

V is TRBV6-5 and J is TRBJ2-7, with 7 bases fitting TRBD1. The J segment lost 3 bases and the V segment lost 0 bases, leaving 5 bases of the junction unmatched. This CDR3 region has 15 residues. CDR1 is MNHEY, CDR2 SVGAGI, per germline. The DNA of the CDR3 is TGTGCCAGCAGTTACTCGGGACAGCCCAGCTACGAGCAGTACTTC. It codes for CASSYSGQPSYEQYF.

V usage is TRBV18 and J usage is TRBJ1-4, with D possibly TRBD1 on 6 matching bases. Germline values: CDR1 KGHSH, CDR2 LQKENI. The CDR3 is made up of 14 amino acids. The V end lost 4 bases, the J end lost 7 bases, and 13 bases lay between the germline ends. In DNA, the CDR3 is TGTGCCAGCTCACTAGGGACACCTATTGAAAAACTGTTTTTT. Protein sequence: CASSLGTPIEKLFF.

The V call is TRBV30, the J call TRBJ1-1; a possible D gene is TRBD1 (5 bases). V was clipped by 3 bases and J by 11 bases, with 10 bases between them. Germline CDR1 GTSNPN, CDR2 SVGIG (reference sequence). The CDR3 runs 10 residues. The CDR3 sequence is CAWRGTGAFF. The CDR3 DNA is TGTGCCTGGAGGGGGACTGGCGCTTTCTTT.

This sequence joins TRBV3-1 (or the pseudogene TRBV3-2) and TRBJ2-5; D unresolved. V lost 3 bases and J lost 5, with 10 bases in between. Germline V CDR1 and CDR2: LGHDT, YNNKEL (reference sequence). The CDR3 contains 13 residues. The CDR3 DNA follows: TGTGCCAGCAGCCAGAACATTCCGGAGACCCAGTACTTC. The encoded protein is CASSQNIPETQYF.

The chain joins TRBV30 to TRBJ1-5, with unresolved D. Germline CDR1 is GTSNPN and CDR2 is SVGIG (reference sequence). This CDR3 region has 14 residues. The V gene lost 4 bases and the J gene lost 2 bases, with 12 bases spanning the gap. Here the CDR3 DNA reads TGTGCCTGGAATGCGGCCGGCGGCAATCAGCCCCAGCATTTT. Its translation is CAWNAAGGNQPQHF.

In regard to this clone: Different DNA sequences within this sample yield the same CDR3. The rearrangement links TRBV7-2 to TRBJ2-2; 8 nucleotides align to TRBD1. Germline CDR1 SGHTA, CDR2 FQGNSA. This CDR3 spans 14 amino acids. V trimming: 4 bases; J trimming: 5 bases; junction bases outside the gene matches: 3. Here the CDR3 reads CASSYRTGTGELFF. The CDR3 DNA reads as TGTGCCAGCAGCTACAGGACAGGGACCGGGGAGCTGTTTTTT.

The gene calls are TRBV30 and TRBJ2-7; maybe TRBD1 (5 bases). The CDR3 totals 12 residues. Germline V CDR1 and CDR2: GTSNPN, SVGIG (reference sequence). With 4 bases removed from V and 6 bases from J, the gap between germline ends came to 13 bases. The CDR3 spells CAWTAGWSEQYF. Written as DNA, the CDR3 is TGTGCCTGGACCGCAGGGTGGAGCGAGCAGTACTTC. Drawing the rest from reference TRBV30 and TRBJ2-7, the complete variable domain is SQTIHQWPATLVQPVGSPLSLECTVEGTSNPNLYWYRQAAGRGLQLLFYSVGIGQISSEVPQNLSASRPQDRQFILSSKKLLLSDSGFYLCAWTAGWSEQYFGPGTRLTVT.

This chain uses TRBV5-1 with TRBJ1-1; D unclear. This CDR3 is 14 amino acids long. Germline assignment: CDR1 SGHRS and CDR2 YFSETQ. Trimming removed 3 bases at V and 5 bases at J, with 14 bases between. CDR3 DNA sequence: TGCGCCAGCAGCTCGAACGGAGAGCTAACTGAAGCTTTCTTT. It yields the protein CASSSNGELTEAFF.

The chain carries TRBV4-1 and TRBJ2-1; 9 positions agree with TRBD2. CDR1 is MGHRA and CDR2 is YSYEKL in the germline V gene. Germline trimming cut 5 bases from V and 5 bases from J; bases unmatched to any gene: 7. The CDR3 extends over 15 amino acids. CDR3 DNA: TGCGCCAGCAGCTCTCGGACTAGCGCGGACAATGAGCAGTTCTTC. It encodes CASSSRTSADNEQFF.

The chain is built from TRBV18 and TRBJ1-1, with D possibly matching TRBD1 (5 bases). Trimming took 1 base from V and 1 from J, leaving 10 bases between them. The CDR3 is 15 amino acids. Per germline, CDR1 KGHSH and CDR2 LQKENI. CDR3 coding DNA: TGTGCCAGCTCACCACTCGGCAGGGCGAACACTGAAGCTTTCTTT. This translates into CASSPLGRANTEAFF.

V is TRBV5-4 and J is TRBJ1-1; TRBD1 matches 8 bases. The ends lost 6 bases at V and 6 bases at J; junction bases unmatched: 16. The CDR3 extends over 16 amino acids. The germline gives CDR1 SGHNT, CDR2 YYREEE (reference sequence). CDR3: CASKPRQGAHMAEAFF. The CDR3 coding sequence is TGTGCCAGCAAACCCCGGCAGGGGGCGCATATGGCTGAAGCTTTCTTT. Combining the CDR3 with reference TRBV5-4 and TRBJ1-1 gives the whole variable domain ETGVTQSPTHLIKTRGQQVTLRCSSQSGHNTVSWYQQALGQGPQFIFQYYREEENGRGNFPPRFSGLQFPNYSSELNVNALELDDSALYLCASKPRQGAHMAEAFFGQGTRLTVV.

This chain joins TRBV29-1 and TRBJ2-3; a possible D gene is TRBD1 (5 bases). The CDR3 sequence is 15 residues long. The V gene's germline CDR1 is SQVTM and CDR2 ANQGSEA. The V end was cut by 4 bases, the J end by 0 bases, with 14 bases between. Here the CDR3 reads CSVAQGYTSTDTQYF. In DNA, the CDR3 is TGCAGCGTTGCCCAGGGCTATACTAGCACAGATACGCAGTATTTT.

V and J are TRBV7-2 and TRBJ1-1; D is unresolved. The germline gives CDR1 SGHTA, CDR2 FQGNSA. The CDR3 has 14 residues. V lost 3 bases, J lost 0 bases, and 8 bases lay in between. CDR3 in DNA: TGTGCCAGCAGCTTCAGTGGCATGAACACTGAAGCTTTCTTT. Translated, it gives CASSFSGMNTEAFF.